The 28 T cell receptor beta chains below were found in one sample sequenced in a study of blood T cell repertoires in COVID-19. Produced via immunoSEQ multiplex PCR; TCRdb's table is partial and in-frame only. The sample holds around 470,000 clones, 90% seen once. The sequencing input was PBMCs or T cells enriched from blood (not recorded which). All receptors come from a young man who had recovered from COVID-19.

The J gene is TRBJ1-5, the V gene TRBV28; 9 bases map to TRBD1. CDR3 length: 15 amino acids. The germline gives CDR1 MDHEN, CDR2 SYDVKM. J was trimmed by 3 bases and V by 6 bases; bases with no gene match: 6. The DNA for the CDR3 is TGTGCCAGCAGCCCCGGGACAGGGATCAATCAGCCCCAGCATTTT. This translates into CASSPGTGINQPQHF. The full variable domain, rest sourced from reference TRBV28 and TRBJ1-5, is DVKVTQSSRYLVKRTGEKVFLECVQDMDHENMFWYRQDPGLGLRLIYFSYDVKMKEKGDIPEGYSVSREKKERFSLILESASTNQTSMYLCASSPGTGINQPQHFGDGTRLSIL.

This chain links TRBV15 with TRBJ1-2; D is uncertain. V lost 0 bases and J 0 bases, leaving 11 bases between the germline ends. CDR1 LNHNV and CDR2 YYDKDF come from the germline V gene (reference sequence). The CDR3 contains 16 residues. In DNA form, the CDR3 reads TGTGCCACCAGCAGAGAGGGCGTACGAGCTAACTATGGCTACACCTTC. Translating gives CATSREGVRANYGYTF.

The rearrangement uses TRBV11-3 and TRBJ2-5, with a possible D match to TRBD2 (5 bases). CDR3 length equals 14 residues. Germline-derived CDR1 and CDR2 are SGHNT and YENEEA. V lost 2 bases and J 4 bases, leaving 11 bases between the germline ends. CDR3 bases: TGTGCCAGCAGCTTACTTACTAGTCGAGAGACCCAGTACTTC. Residues: CASSLLTSRETQYF.

This chain links TRBV6-5 with TRBJ1-1; the match to TRBD1 covers 9 bases. CDR3 length equals 15 residues. The J segment lost 11 bases and the V segment lost 6 bases, leaving 16 bases of the junction unmatched. The germline gives CDR1 MNHEY, CDR2 SVGAGI. CDR3 residues: CASSRSSTGGVRAFF. CDR3 DNA: TGTGCCAGCAGCCGTTCATCAACAGGGGGCGTCCGGGCTTTCTTT.

This sequence joins TRBV19 and TRBJ1-5; possibly TRBD1 for D (5 bases). This CDR3 region has 13 residues. CDR1 and CDR2 from the germline V gene are LNHDA and SQIVND (reference sequence). Trimming removed 5 bases at V and 2 bases at J, with 7 bases between. CDR3 protein: CASSQGGNQPQHF. CDR3 sequence (DNA): TGTGCCAGTAGTCAGGGCGGCAATCAGCCCCAGCATTTT.

The CDR3 DNA reads as TGTGCCAGCAGGGGGGAGGACCGCAGTAATGAAAAACTGTTTTTT. Residues: CASRGEDRSNEKLFF. The chain has TRBV6-5 and TRBJ1-4; a possible D gene is TRBD1 (5 bases). The length of the CDR3 is 15 residues. Trimming shortened V by 6 bases and J by 4 bases, and 15 bases separated the two germline ends. The germline CDR1 and CDR2 sequences are MNHEY and SVGAGI.

The CDR3 region has the DNA TGTGCCAGTATAGGGGCCGCTGAAGCTTTCTTT. Protein product: CASIGAAEAFF. The chain has TRBV6-5 and TRBJ1-1, with D tentatively TRBD1 (5 bases). Germline CDR1 MNHEY, CDR2 SVGAGI. V shed 9 bases and J shed 6 bases, with 11 bases lying between them. The CDR3 is 11 amino acids.

This clone has a handful of counts. The chain has TRBV12-3 or TRBV12-4 and TRBJ2-2, with D possibly TRBD1 on 6 matching bases. This CDR3 is built from 13 residues. Between the trimmed V and J ends, which lost 6 bases and 5 bases, there was a span of 10 bases. The DNA of the CDR3 is TGTGCCAGCAGCTCAGGGGCTACCGGGGAGCTGTTTTTT. As protein: CASSSGATGELFF.

The V and J genes are TRBV9 and TRBJ1-1, with no clear D. The CDR3 loop spans 14 amino acids. In germline, CDR1 is SGDLS, CDR2 YYNGEE. The V end was cut by 4 bases, the J end by 5 bases, with 15 bases between. CDR3 DNA: TGTGCCAGCAGCACTCCGGGAAGGGATACTGAAGCTTTCTTT. It specifies CASSTPGRDTEAFF.

V and J are TRBV11-2 and TRBJ1-4; no definite D call. Germline CDR1 reads SGHAT; CDR2 reads FQNNGV. Trimming removed 1 base from V and 8 bases from J, with 14 bases in between. The length of the CDR3 is 15 residues. The CDR3 DNA reads as TGTGCCAGCAGCTTAGGCGCAAAGACGGGGGAAAAACTGTTTTTT. Translation gives CASSLGAKTGEKLFF.

This clone was recorded once. The gene calls are TRBV2 and TRBJ2-1, with TRBD2 matching 9 bases. The CDR3 sequence is 16 residues long. Germline values: CDR1 SNHLY, CDR2 FYNNEI. The V gene end was trimmed by 4 bases and the J gene end by 9 bases; junction bases not matched to a gene: 13. CDR3 in DNA: TGTGCCAGCAGTGTTCCGGCGGGAGGGTTTAAGGGTGAGCAGTTCTTC. Its protein is CASSVPAGGFKGEQFF.

This clone was recorded once. The chain uses TRBV5-5 and TRBJ1-3, with 9 bases lining up with TRBD1. V dropped 2 bases and J dropped 4; count of bases not matched to a gene: 4. Germline V gene sequence: CDR1 SGHKS, CDR2 YYEKEE (reference sequence). The CDR3 has 15 amino acids. In DNA, the CDR3 is TGTGCCAGCAGCTTAACAGGGGGCGAAGGAAACACCATATATTTT. Its translation: CASSLTGGEGNTIYF. Full variable domain (outside the CDR3, taken from reference TRBV5-5 and TRBJ1-3): DAGVTQSPTHLIKTRGQQVTLRCSPISGHKSVSWYQQVLGQGPQFIFQYYEKEERGRGNFPDRFSARQFPNYSSELNVNALLLGDSALYLCASSLTGGEGNTIYFGEGSWLTVV.

This clone was detected only once. The gene calls are TRBV3-1 (or the pseudogene TRBV3-2) and TRBJ2-3; D is uncertain. In germline, CDR1 is LGHDT, CDR2 YNNKEL (reference sequence). Trimming removed 1 base from V and 2 bases from J, with 19 bases in between. This CDR3 spans 18 amino acids. The CDR3 spells CASSQVGRGAVFTDTQYF. CDR3 in DNA: TGTGCCAGCAGCCAAGTAGGCCGAGGTGCAGTGTTCACAGATACGCAGTATTTT.

The count of this clone is one. The chain uses TRBV5-1 and TRBJ2-5, with a weak D call TRBD2 (5 bases). The CDR3 extends over 14 amino acids. CDR1 and CDR2 from the germline V gene are SGHRS and YFSETQ. Trimming cost V 4 bases and J 5 bases, with 15 bases left between them. The CDR3 loop is CASSLAGPGETQYF. DNA for the CDR3: TGCGCCAGCAGCCTGGCGGGCCCGGGGGAGACCCAGTACTTC.

CDR3 sequence reads: CASSVAFGTEAFF. In nucleotides, the CDR3 is TGTGCCAGCAGCGTAGCTTTCGGGACTGAAGCTTTCTTT. The gene calls are TRBV9 and TRBJ1-1; D uncertain. In germline, CDR1 is SGDLS, CDR2 YYNGEE. The CDR3 sequence is 13 residues long. Trimming removed 0 bases from V and 5 bases from J, with 8 bases in between.

This chain uses TRBV7-2 with TRBJ1-5, with TRBD1 matching over 8 bases. The junction had 5 bases not matched to a gene; V was cut back by 3 bases and J by 7 bases. Germline values: CDR1 SGHTA, CDR2 FQGNSA. The CDR3 is 14 residues long. CDR3 nucleotides: TGTGCCAGCAGCTTCGACAGGGGTCAACAGCCCCAGCATTTT. It is translated as CASSFDRGQQPQHF.

The chain employs TRBV5-4 and TRBJ2-2; TRBD2 aligns across 8 bases. This CDR3 spans 16 amino acids. V was clipped by 3 bases and J by 4 bases; unmatched bases: 8. Per germline, CDR1 SGHNT and CDR2 YYREEE (reference sequence). The CDR3, as DNA: TGTGCCAGCAGCTCCGGGAGGGGTAGGGTCACCGGGGAGCTGTTTTTT. Its protein product is CASSSGRGRVTGELFF.

V gene TRBV6-5 combines with J gene TRBJ1-2; TRBD1 aligns across 7 bases. The J segment lost 2 bases and the V segment lost 2 bases, leaving 5 bases of the junction unmatched. Germline CDR1 and CDR2: MNHEY and SVGAGI. CDR3 size: 15 residues. CDR3: CASSYGMTGNYGYTF. Here the CDR3 DNA reads TGTGCCAGCAGTTACGGTATGACAGGGAACTATGGCTACACCTTC.

The chain employs TRBV2 and TRBJ1-5; unclear D gene. Per the germline V gene, CDR1 is SNHLY and CDR2 is FYNNEI. There are 14 residues in the CDR3. Trimming took off 3 bases at V and 2 bases at J, with 8 bases between the two ends. CDR3 sequence (DNA): TGTGCCAGCAGTGAGAGGGATCGCAATCAGCCCCAGCATTTT. This encodes CASSERDRNQPQHF.

The rearrangement links TRBV18 to TRBJ2-7; 9 bases match TRBD1. V shed 4 bases and J 4 bases; nucleotides not matched to a gene: 5. CDR3 length equals 14 residues. CDR1 and CDR2 (germline): KGHSH, LQKENI. CDR3 in amino acids: CASSQGQGWYEQYF. The CDR3 DNA is TGTGCCAGCTCACAGGGACAGGGTTGGTACGAGCAGTACTTC.

In this sample, this clone turned up once. J is TRBJ2-1 and V is TRBV10-3, with D possibly matching TRBD2 (6 bases). The CDR3 length is 13 residues. V was clipped by 6 bases and J by 8 bases, with 14 bases between them. Germline-derived CDR1 and CDR2 are ENHRY and SYGVKD. As DNA, the CDR3 is TGTGCCATCAGGGAGACTAGTCCCGATGAGCAGTTCTTC. Translated: CAIRETSPDEQFF.

The chain has TRBV7-3 and TRBJ2-2; a weak D match, TRBD2 (7 bases). CDR3 length: 15 residues. Germline CDR1 and CDR2: SGHTA and FQGTGA. V was cut by 5 bases and J by 0 bases, with 10 bases left in between. The chain's CDR3 is CASSRGASNTGELFF. CDR3 DNA: TGTGCCAGCAGCCGGGGGGCCTCGAACACCGGGGAGCTGTTTTTT. Supplemented by reference TRBV7-3 and TRBJ2-2, the full variable domain reads GAGVSQTPSNKVTEKGKYVELRCDPISGHTALYWYRQSLGQGPEFLIYFQGTGAADDSGLPNDRFFAVRPEGSVSTLKIQRTERGDSAVYLCASSRGASNTGELFFGEGSRLTVL.

The chain has TRBV10-1 and TRBJ1-4, with 7 bases that match TRBD1. Germline V CDR1 and CDR2: WNHNN, SYGVQD (reference sequence). CDR3 length: 16 residues. V lost 4 bases and J lost 11; bases outside the gene matches: 16. The chain's CDR3 is CASSAWWDRFPPKLFF. CDR3 coding DNA: TGCGCCAGCAGTGCGTGGTGGGACAGATTCCCACCCAAACTGTTTTTT.

The chain couples TRBV7-9 to TRBJ1-2, with unresolved D. This CDR3 has 13 amino acids. Germline CDR1 reads SEHNR; CDR2 reads FQNEAQ (reference sequence). Trimming cost V 0 bases and J 8 bases, with 10 bases left between them. The CDR3 DNA reads TGTGCCAGCAGCTTAGCCGGGGTTAAGGGCTACACCTTC. Its protein is CASSLAGVKGYTF.

This clone occurred a few times. The J gene is TRBJ1-2, the V gene TRBV4-1, with D perhaps TRBD1 (6 bases). From germline, CDR1 is MGHRA and CDR2 YSYEKL. The CDR3 is 18 amino acids. Deletions cut 1 base from V and 3 bases from J, with 21 bases between. The CDR3 DNA follows: TGCGCCAGCAGCCAAGCAACGGGACACCGATTCGGTGACTATGGCTACACCTTC. Translated, it gives CASSQATGHRFGDYGYTF.

The chain combines TRBV30 with TRBJ1-2; TRBD1 matches 12 bases. The length of the CDR3 is 14 residues. The V gene end was trimmed by 3 bases and the J gene end by 6 bases; junction bases not matched to a gene: 5. Germline-derived CDR1 and CDR2 are GTSNPN and SVGIG (reference sequence). CDR3 DNA sequence: TGTGCCTGGAGCCGGGACAGGGGGCGTCATGGCTACACCTTC. Protein sequence: CAWSRDRGRHGYTF.

This chain links TRBV19 with TRBJ1-6, with 9 nucleotides matching TRBD1. Trimming removed 1 base from V and 10 bases from J; junction bases left unmatched: 8. Germline CDR1 reads LNHDA; CDR2 reads SQIVND (reference sequence). The CDR3 runs to 16 residues. The CDR3 sequence: CASSIGDRALGSPLHF. The CDR3 DNA sequence: TGTGCCAGTAGTATAGGGGACAGGGCACTCGGATCACCCCTCCACTTT.

The chain carries TRBV9 and TRBJ2-3; perhaps TRBD2 as D (5 bases). Germline CDR1 and CDR2: SGDLS and YYNGEE. This CDR3 is 15 amino acids long. V lost 2 bases, J lost 0 bases, and 10 bases lay in between. The CDR3 DNA is TGTGCCAGCAGCGTTGACTATTTAAGCACAGATACGCAGTATTTT. This encodes CASSVDYLSTDTQYF.